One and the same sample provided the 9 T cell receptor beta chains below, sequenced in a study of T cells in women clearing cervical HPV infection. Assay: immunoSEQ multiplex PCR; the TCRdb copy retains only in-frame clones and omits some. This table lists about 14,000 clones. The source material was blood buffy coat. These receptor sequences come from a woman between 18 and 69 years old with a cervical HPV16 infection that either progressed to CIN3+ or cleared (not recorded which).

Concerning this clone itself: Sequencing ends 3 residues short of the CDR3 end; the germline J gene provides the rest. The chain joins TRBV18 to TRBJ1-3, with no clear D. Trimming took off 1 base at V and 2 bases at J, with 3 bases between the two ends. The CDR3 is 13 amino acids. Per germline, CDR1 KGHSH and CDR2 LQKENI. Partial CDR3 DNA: TGTGCCAGCTCACCACAGGCTGGAAACACC. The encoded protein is CASSPQAGNT. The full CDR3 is CASSPQAGNTIYF.

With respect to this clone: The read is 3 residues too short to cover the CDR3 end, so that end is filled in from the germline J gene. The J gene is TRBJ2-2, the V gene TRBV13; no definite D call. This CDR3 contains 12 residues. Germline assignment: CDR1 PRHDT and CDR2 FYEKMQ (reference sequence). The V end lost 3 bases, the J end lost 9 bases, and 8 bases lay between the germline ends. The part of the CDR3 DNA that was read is TGTGCCAGCAGCTTCACAGACCGGGAG. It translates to CASSFTDRE. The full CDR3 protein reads CASSFTDRELFF.

This CDR3 is CASSFRQVGQPQHF. The CDR3 bases that were read are TGTGCCAGTAGTTTCCGACAGGTTGGTCAGCCC. The rearrangement links TRBV19 to TRBJ1-5, with D possibly matching TRBD1 (6 bases). With the read ending 3 residues before the CDR3 end, the germline J gene is used to fill in that end. V dropped 5 bases and J dropped 6 bases, with 14 bases sitting between them. The CDR3 is made up of 14 amino acids. Germline V lookup: CDR1 LNHDA, CDR2 SQIVND (reference sequence).

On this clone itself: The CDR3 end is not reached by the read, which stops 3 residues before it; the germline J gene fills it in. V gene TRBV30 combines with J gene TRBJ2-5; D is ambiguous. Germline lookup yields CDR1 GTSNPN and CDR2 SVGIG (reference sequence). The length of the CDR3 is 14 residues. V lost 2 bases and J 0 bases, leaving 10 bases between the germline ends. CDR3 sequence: CAWSPPPYQETQYF. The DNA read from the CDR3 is TGTGCCTGGAGTCCCCCTCCGTACCAAGAGACC.

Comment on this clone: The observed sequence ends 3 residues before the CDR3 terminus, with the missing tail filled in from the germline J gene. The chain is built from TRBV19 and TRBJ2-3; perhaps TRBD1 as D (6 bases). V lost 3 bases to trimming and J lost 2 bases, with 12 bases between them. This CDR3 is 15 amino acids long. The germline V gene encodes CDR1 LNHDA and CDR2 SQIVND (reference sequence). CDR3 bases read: TGTGCCAGTAGTATTCAGGGGCTTACCACAGATACG. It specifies CASSIQGLTTDT. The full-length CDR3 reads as CASSIQGLTTDTQYF.

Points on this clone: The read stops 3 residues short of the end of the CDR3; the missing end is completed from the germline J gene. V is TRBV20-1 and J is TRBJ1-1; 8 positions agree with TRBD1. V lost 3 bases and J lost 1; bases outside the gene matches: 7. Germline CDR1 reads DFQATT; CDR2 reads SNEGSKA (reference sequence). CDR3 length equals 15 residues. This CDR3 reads CSARGTGNKNTEAFF. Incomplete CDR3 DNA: TGCAGTGCTAGGGGGACAGGAAATAAGAACACTGAA.

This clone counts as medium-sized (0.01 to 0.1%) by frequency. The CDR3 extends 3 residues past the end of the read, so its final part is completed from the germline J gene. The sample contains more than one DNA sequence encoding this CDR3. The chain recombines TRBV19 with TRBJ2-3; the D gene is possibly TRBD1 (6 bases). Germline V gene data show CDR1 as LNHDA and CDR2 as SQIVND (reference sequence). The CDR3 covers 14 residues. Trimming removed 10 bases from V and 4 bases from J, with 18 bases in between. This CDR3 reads CATRVNRVADTQYF. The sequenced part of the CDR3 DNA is TGTGCCACAAGGGTGAACAGGGTTGCAGATACG.

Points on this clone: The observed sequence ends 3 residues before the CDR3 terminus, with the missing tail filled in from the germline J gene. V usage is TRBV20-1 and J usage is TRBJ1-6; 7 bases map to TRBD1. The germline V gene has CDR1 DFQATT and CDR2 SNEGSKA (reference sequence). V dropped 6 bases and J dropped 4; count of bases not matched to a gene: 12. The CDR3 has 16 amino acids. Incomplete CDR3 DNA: TGCAGTGCCCCCCTTGAGGGGGCGGGTTATAATTCACCC. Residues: CSAPLEGAGYNSP. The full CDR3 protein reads CSAPLEGAGYNSPLHF.

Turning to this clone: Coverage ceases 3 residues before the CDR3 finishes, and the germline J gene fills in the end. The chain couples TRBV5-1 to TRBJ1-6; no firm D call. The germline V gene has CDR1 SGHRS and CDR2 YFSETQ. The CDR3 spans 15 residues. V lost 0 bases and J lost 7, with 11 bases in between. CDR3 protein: CASSLGTVANSPLHF. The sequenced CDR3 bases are TGCGCCAGCAGCTTGGGAACGGTCGCCAATTCACCC.